This T cell receptor (beta chain) was found in a study of CXCR3-negative and CXCR3-positive naive CD8 T cells. Germline CDR1 reads SGHRS; CDR2 reads YFSETQ. This CDR3 contains 13 residues. UMI-tagged TRB cDNA libraries were built via 5' RACE. TCRdb re-called the 5' RACE reads and catalogs CDR3 proteins one per entry, DNA excluded. Its table lists around 140,000 distinct CDR3 sequences. This receptor was obtained from a human donor in good health. Some clones in this sample may be carry-over from other donors' samples. The specimen was naive CXCR3- CD8+ T cells from blood. As for subset: CD45RO-CCR7+CD27+CD95- naive CD8+ T cells lacking CXCR3 (TNR3-). The chain carries TRBV5-1 and TRBJ2-7. CDR3 protein: CASSFAGVYEQYF. Drawing the rest from reference TRBV5-1 and TRBJ2-7, the complete variable domain is KAGVTQTPRYLIKTRGQQVTLSCSPISGHRSVSWYQQTPGQGLQFLFEYFSETQRNKGNFPGRFSGRQFSNSRSEMNVSTLELGDSALYLCASSFAGVYEQYFGPGTRLTVT.